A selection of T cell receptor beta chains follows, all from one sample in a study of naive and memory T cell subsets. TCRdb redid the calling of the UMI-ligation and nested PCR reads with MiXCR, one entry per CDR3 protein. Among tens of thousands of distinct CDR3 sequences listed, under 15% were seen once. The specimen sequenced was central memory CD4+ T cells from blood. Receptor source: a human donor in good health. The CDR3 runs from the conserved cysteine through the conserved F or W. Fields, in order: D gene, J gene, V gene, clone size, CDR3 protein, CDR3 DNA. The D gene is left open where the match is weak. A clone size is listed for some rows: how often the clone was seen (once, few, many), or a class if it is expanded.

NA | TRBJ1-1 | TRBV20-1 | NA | CSARPEGRNTEAFF | TGCAGTGCTAGACCAGAGGGGCGAAACACTGAAGCTTTCTTT
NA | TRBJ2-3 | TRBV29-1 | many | CSVGYSTTADTQYF | TGCAGCGTTGGTTACTCCACGACTGCGGATACGCAGTATTTT
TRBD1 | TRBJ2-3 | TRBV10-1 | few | CASSLTGGKSTDTQYF | TGCGCCAGCAGCCTGACAGGGGGAAAGAGCACAGATACGCAGTATTTT
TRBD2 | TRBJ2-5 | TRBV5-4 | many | CASRASGNKQETQYF | TGTGCCAGCAGGGCTAGCGGGAATAAGCAAGAGACCCAGTACTTC
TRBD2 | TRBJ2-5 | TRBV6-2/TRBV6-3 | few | CASSYSSGDHQETQYF | TGTGCCAGCAGTTACTCGAGCGGGGACCACCAAGAGACCCAGTACTTC
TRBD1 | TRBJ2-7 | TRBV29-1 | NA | CSVVAGTGGYEQYF | TGCAGCGTTGTCGCCGGGACAGGGGGCTACGAGCAGTACTTC
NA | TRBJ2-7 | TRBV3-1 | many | CASSQDTGGPNEQYF | TGTGCCAGCAGCCAAGATACTGGGGGTCCCAACGAGCAGTACTTC
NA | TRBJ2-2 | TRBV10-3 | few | CAFLTTNTGELFF | TGTGCCTTCCTTACAACGAACACCGGGGAGCTGTTTTTT
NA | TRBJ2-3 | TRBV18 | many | CASSPTSDTQYF | TGTGCCAGCTCACCGACTTCAGATACGCAGTATTTT
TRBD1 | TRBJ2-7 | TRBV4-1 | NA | CASSRGDSNVHEQYF | TGCGCCAGCAGCCGAGGGGACAGTAACGTCCACGAGCAGTACTTC
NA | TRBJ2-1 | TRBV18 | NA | CASSHGSANNEQFF | TGTGCCAGCTCACACGGTAGCGCCAACAATGAGCAGTTCTTC
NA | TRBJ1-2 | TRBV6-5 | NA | CASSATGLSNYGYTF | TGTGCCAGCAGTGCCACAGGGTTATCTAACTATGGCTACACCTTC
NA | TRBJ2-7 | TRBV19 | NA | CASSRTGALSYEQYF | TGTGCCAGTAGCCGGACCGGGGCCCTTTCCTACGAGCAGTACTTC
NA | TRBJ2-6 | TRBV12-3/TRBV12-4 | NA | CASSLGSPGGKSSGANVLTF | TGTGCCAGCAGTTTGGGGTCCCCCGGGGGTAAATCCTCTGGGGCCAACGTCCTGACTTTC
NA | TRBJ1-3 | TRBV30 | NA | CAWSVRQVSGNTIYF | TGTGCCTGGAGTGTACGTCAGGTCTCTGGAAACACCATATATTTT
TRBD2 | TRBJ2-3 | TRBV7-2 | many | CASSSGTRGYTDTQYF | TGTGCCAGCAGCTCAGGGACTAGAGGATACACAGATACGCAGTATTTT
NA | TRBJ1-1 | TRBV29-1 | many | CSVTQDTGKNTEAFF | TGCAGCGTTACCCAGGATACAGGAAAGAACACTGAAGCTTTCTTT
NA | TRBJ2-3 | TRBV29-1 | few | CSVRLTTDTQYF | TGCAGCGTTAGGCTCACCACAGATACGCAGTATTTT
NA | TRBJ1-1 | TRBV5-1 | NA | CASSLADRNTEAFF | TGCGCCAGCAGCTTGGCCGACAGAAACACAGAAGCTTTCTTT
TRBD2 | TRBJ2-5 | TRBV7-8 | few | CASSPTGLAGEETQYF | TGTGCCAGCAGCCCTACCGGGCTAGCGGGAGAAGAGACCCAGTACTTC
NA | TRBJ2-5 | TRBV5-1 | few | CASSLGGRSVLGETQYF | TGCGCCAGCAGCTTGGGTGGCAGGTCCGTTCTAGGAGAGACCCAGTACTTC
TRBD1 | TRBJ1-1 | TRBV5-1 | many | CASSSDRGREAFF | TGCGCCAGCAGCTCGGACAGGGGACGAGAAGCTTTCTTT
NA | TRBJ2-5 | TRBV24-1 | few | CATSDWGGETQYF | TGTGCCACCAGTGATTGGGGTGGAGAGACCCAGTACTTC
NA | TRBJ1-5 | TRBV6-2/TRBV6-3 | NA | CASTPYSNQPQHF | TGTGCCAGCACCCCTTATAGCAATCAGCCCCAGCATTTT
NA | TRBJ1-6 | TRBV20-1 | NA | CSAGQGSVWNSPLHF | TGCAGTGCGGGGCAAGGCAGTGTTTGGAATTCACCCCTCCACTTT
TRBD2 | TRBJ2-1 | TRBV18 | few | CASSPQASGGRDEQFF | TGTGCCAGCTCACCACAGGCTAGCGGCGGTAGGGATGAGCAGTTCTTC
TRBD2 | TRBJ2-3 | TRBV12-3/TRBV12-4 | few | CASSHRSGRADGGTQYF | TGTGCCAGCAGCCACCGGAGCGGGAGGGCCGATGGAGGTACGCAGTATTTT
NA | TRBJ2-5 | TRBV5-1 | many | CASSLSGIQETQYF | TGCGCCAGCAGCTTGTCAGGGATTCAAGAGACCCAGTACTTC
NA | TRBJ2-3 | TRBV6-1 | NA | CASSDGMTSTDTQYF | TGTGCCAGCAGTGACGGCATGACGAGCACAGATACGCAGTATTTT
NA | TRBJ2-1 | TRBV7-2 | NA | CASSGLLSYNEQFF | TGTGCCAGCTCGGGGTTGCTCTCCTACAATGAGCAGTTCTTC
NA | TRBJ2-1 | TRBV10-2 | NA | CASSVGSLNYNEQFF | TGCGCCAGCAGTGTGGGTAGCCTAAACTACAATGAGCAGTTCTTC
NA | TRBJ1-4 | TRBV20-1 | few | CSARKQGFEKLFF | TGCAGTGCTAGAAAACAGGGTTTCGAAAAACTGTTTTTT
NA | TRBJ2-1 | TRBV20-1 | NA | CSASEQRNEQFF | TGCAGTGCTAGCGAGCAGAGGAATGAGCAGTTCTTC
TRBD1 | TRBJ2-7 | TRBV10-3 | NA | CAISNRDRGDEQYF | TGTGCCATCAGTAACCGGGACAGGGGTGACGAGCAGTACTTC
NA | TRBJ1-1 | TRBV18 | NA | CASSPTRFDTEAFF | TGTGCCAGCTCACCAACCCGGTTTGACACTGAAGCTTTCTTT
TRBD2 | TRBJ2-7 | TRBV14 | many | CASSPLTSGPYEQYF | TGTGCCAGCAGCCCGTTGACTAGCGGCCCCTACGAGCAGTACTTC
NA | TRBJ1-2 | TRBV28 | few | CASRHGSGPPVGYTF | TGTGCCAGCCGACACGGTTCGGGGCCCCCAGTAGGTTACACCTTC
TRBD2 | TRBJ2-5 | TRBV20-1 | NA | CSARKSGTSGVQETQYF | TGCAGTGCTAGGAAATCCGGGACTAGCGGGGTCCAAGAGACCCAGTACTTC
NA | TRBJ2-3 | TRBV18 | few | CASSSTTDTQYF | TGTGCCAGCTCAAGTACAACAGATACGCAGTATTTT
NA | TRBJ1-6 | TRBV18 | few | CASSPGYKDSPLHF | TGTGCCAGCTCACCGGGATACAAGGACTCACCCCTCCACTTT
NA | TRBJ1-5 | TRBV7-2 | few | CASSPSLQYSNQPQHF | TGTGCCAGCAGCCCGAGTTTACAGTATAGCAATCAGCCCCAGCATTTT
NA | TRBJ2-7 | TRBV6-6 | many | CASSYSGWAGAYEQYF | TGTGCCAGCAGTTACTCTGGGTGGGCAGGGGCCTACGAGCAGTACTTC
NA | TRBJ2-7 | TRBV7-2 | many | CASSRMVGAHSYEQYF | TGTGCCAGCAGCCGAATGGTTGGGGCGCACTCCTACGAGCAGTACTTC
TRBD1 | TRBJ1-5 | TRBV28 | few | CASSRTGDGQPQHF | TGTGCCAGCAGCCGGACAGGTGACGGTCAGCCCCAGCATTTT
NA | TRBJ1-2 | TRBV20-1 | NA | CSAKQGAYGYTF | TGCAGTGCTAAGCAGGGAGCCTATGGCTACACCTTC
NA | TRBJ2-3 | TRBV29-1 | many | CSVVGVADTQYF | TGCAGCGTTGTAGGGGTAGCAGATACGCAGTATTTT
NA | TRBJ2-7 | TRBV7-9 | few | CASSLSVSYEQYF | TGTGCCAGCAGCTTATCAGTCTCCTACGAGCAGTACTTC
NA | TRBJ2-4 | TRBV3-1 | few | CASSIAKNIQYF | TGTGCCAGCAGCATAGCCAAAAACATTCAGTACTTC
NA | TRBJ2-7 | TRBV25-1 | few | CASSDQRYEQYF | TGTGCCAGCAGTGATCAGCGGTACGAGCAGTACTTC
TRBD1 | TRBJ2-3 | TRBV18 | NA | CASSYDRGGTDTQYF | TGTGCCAGCTCATATGACAGGGGAGGCACAGATACGCAGTATTTT
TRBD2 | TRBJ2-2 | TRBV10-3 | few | CAISAPPGTSGRSTGELFF | TGTGCCATCAGTGCACCCCCTGGGACTAGCGGGAGAAGCACCGGGGAGCTGTTTTTT